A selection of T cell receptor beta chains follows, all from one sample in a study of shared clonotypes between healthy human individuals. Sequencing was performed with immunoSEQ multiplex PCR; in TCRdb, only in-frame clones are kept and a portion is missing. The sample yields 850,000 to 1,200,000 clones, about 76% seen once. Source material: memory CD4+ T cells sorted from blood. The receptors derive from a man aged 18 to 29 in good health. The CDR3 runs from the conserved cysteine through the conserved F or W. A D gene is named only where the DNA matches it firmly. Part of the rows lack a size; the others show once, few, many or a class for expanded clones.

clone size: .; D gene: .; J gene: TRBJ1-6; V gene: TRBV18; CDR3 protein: CASSPLSRSSYNSPLHF; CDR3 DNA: TGTGCCAGCTCACCACTAAGCCGTAGCTCCTATAATTCACCCCTCCACTTT
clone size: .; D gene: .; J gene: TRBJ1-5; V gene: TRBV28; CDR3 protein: CASAPGTGYQPQHF; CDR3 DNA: TGTGCCTCGGCCCCCGGCACAGGGTATCAGCCCCAGCATTTT
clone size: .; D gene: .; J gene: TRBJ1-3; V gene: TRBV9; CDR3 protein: CASSVVGSGNTIYF; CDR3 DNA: TGTGCCAGCAGCGTAGTAGGGTCTGGAAACACCATATATTTT
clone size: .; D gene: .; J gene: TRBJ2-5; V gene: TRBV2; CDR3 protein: CASSAQGGNQETQYF; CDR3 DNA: TGTGCCAGCAGTGCACAGGGCGGTAACCAAGAGACCCAGTACTTC
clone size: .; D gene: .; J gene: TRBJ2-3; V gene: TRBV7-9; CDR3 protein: CASSLALGNQGPDTQYF; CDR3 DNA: TGTGCCAGCAGCTTAGCGCTCGGTAACCAGGGCCCAGATACGCAGTATTTT
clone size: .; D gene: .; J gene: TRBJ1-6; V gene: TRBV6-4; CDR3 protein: CASSDGNSPLHF; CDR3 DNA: TGTGCCAGCAGTGACGGGAATTCACCCCTCCACTTT
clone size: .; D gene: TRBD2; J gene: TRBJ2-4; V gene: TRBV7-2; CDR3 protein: CASSHRLAGAKNIQYF; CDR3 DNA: TGTGCCAGCAGCCACCGGCTAGCGGGGGCAAAAAACATTCAGTACTTC
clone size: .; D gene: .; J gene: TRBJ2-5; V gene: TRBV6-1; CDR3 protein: CASSEGKTQYF; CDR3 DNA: TGTGCCAGCAGTGAGGGTAAGACCCAGTACTTC
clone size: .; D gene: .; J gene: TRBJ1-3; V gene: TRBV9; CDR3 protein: CASSVAGVGNTIYF; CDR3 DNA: TGTGCCAGCAGCGTAGCAGGGGTAGGAAACACCATATATTTT
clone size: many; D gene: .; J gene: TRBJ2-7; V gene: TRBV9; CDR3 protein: CASSVVGGTKRDEQYF; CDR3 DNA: TGTGCCAGCAGCGTAGTGGGTGGTACAAAACGGGACGAGCAGTACTTC
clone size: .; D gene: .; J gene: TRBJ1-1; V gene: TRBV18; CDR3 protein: CASSPWTLDTEAFF; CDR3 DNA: TGTGCCAGCTCACCATGGACCCTGGACACTGAAGCTTTCTTT
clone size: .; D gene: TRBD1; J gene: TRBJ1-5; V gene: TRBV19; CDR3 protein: CASSIMGTVYSNQPQHF; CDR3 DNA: TGTGCCAGTAGTATTATGGGGACAGTATATAGCAATCAGCCCCAGCATTTT
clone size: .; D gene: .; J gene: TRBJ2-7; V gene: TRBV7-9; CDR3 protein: CASSSPEEQYF; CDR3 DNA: TGTGCCAGCAGCTCCCCCGAGGAGCAGTACTTC
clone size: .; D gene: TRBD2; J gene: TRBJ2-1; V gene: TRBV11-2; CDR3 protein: CASSFTAGGRSEQFF; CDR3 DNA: TGTGCCAGCAGCTTTACAGCGGGAGGGCGTTCCGAGCAGTTCTTC
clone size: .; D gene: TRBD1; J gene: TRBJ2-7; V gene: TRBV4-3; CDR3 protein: CASSQARTGTYEQYF; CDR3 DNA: TGCGCCAGCAGCCAAGCCCGGACAGGGACCTACGAGCAGTACTTC
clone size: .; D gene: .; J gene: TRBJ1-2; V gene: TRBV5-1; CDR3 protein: CASSLGPDSNYGYTF; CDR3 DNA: TGCGCCAGCAGCTTGGGGCCCGACAGCAACTATGGCTACACCTTC
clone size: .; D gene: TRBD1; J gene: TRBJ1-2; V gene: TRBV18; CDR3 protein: CASSPGTAYGYTF; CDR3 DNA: TGTGCCAGCTCACCAGGGACAGCCTATGGCTACACCTTC
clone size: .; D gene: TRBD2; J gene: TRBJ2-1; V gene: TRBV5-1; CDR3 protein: CASSLESGSSYNEQFF; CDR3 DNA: TGCGCCAGCAGCTTGGAGAGCGGGAGCTCCTACAATGAGCAGTTCTTC
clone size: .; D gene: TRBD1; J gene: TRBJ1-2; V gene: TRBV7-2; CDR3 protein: CASVRVTGGNYGYTF; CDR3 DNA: TGTGCCAGCGTCCGGGTGACAGGGGGAAACTATGGCTACACCTTC
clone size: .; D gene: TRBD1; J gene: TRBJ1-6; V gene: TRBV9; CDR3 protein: CASSVDDRGYSPLHF; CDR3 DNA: TGTGCCAGCAGCGTAGACGACAGGGGCTATTCACCCCTCCACTTT
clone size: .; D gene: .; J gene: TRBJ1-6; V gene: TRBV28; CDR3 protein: CASSPGQAPSPLHF; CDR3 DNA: TGTGCCAGCAGCCCCGGACAAGCCCCTTCACCCCTCCACTTT
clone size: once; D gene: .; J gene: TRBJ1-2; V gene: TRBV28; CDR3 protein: CASSLGARLNGYTF; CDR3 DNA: TGTGCCAGCAGTTTAGGAGCCCGTTTGAATGGCTACACCTTC
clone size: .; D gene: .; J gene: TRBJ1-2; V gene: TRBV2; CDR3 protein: CASSEAPGPTYGYTF; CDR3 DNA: TGTGCCAGCAGTGAAGCCCCGGGCCCCACCTATGGCTACACCTTC
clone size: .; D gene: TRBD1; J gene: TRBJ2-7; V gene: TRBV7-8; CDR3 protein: CASSIDRGEQYF; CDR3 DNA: TGTGCCAGCAGCATAGACAGGGGCGAGCAGTACTTC
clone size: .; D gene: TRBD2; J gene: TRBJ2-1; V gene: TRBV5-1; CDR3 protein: CASSWVTSGRKNNEQFF; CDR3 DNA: TGCGCCAGCAGCTGGGTGACTAGCGGGAGGAAGAACAATGAGCAGTTCTTC
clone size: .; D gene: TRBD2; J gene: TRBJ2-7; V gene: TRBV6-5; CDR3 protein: CASRISGTSYEQYF; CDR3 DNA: TGTGCCAGCAGAATTAGCGGGACTTCCTACGAGCAGTACTTC
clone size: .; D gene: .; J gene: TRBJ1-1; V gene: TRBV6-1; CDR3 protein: CASSIQGDNTEAFF; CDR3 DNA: TGTGCCAGCAGTATACAGGGTGATAACACTGAAGCTTTCTTT
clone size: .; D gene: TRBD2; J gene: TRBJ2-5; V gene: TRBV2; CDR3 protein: CASSAAGRDQETQYF; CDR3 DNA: TGTGCCAGCAGTGCAGCGGGACGGGACCAAGAGACCCAGTACTTC
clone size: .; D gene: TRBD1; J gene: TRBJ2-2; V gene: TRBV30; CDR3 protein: CAWSVGRGGWNTGELFF; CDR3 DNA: TGTGCCTGGAGTGTAGGACGAGGGGGCTGGAACACCGGGGAGCTGTTTTTT
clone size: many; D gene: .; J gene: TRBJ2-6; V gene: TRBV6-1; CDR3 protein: CASSGQFSGANVLTF; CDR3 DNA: TGTGCCAGCAGTGGACAGTTCTCTGGGGCCAACGTCCTGACTTTC
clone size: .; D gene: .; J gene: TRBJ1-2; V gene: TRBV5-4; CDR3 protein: CASSSTALYGYTF; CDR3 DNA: TGTGCCAGCAGTTCCACTGCACTCTATGGCTACACCTTC
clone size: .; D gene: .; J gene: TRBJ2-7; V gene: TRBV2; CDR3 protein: CASRVSYEQYF; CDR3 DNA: TGTGCCAGCAGGGTATCCTACGAGCAGTACTTC
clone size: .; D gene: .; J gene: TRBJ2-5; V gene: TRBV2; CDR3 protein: CASSEVRGQETQYF; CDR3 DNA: TGTGCCAGCAGTGAAGTCAGGGGACAAGAGACCCAGTACTTC
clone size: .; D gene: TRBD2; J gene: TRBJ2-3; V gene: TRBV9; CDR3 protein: CASSPGLAGRTDTQYF; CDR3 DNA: TGTGCCAGCAGCCCTGGACTAGCGGGTCGCACAGATACGCAGTATTTT
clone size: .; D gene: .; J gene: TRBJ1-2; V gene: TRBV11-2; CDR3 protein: CASSPNQGNYGYTF; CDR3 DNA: TGTGCCAGCAGCCCCAACCAGGGAAACTATGGCTACACCTTC
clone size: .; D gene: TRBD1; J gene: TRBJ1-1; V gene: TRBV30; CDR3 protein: CAWSVTGTVNTEAFF; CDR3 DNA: TGTGCCTGGAGTGTAACCGGGACAGTGAACACTGAAGCTTTCTTT
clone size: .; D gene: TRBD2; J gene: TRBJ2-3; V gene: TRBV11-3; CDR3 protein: CASSQGTSGRAGTDTQYF; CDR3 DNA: TGTGCCAGCAGCCAAGGGACTAGCGGGAGGGCCGGAACAGATACGCAGTATTTT
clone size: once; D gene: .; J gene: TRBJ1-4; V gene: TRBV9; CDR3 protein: CASSVDEAPNEKLFF; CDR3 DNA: TGTGCCAGCAGCGTAGACGAGGCCCCTAATGAAAAACTGTTTTTT
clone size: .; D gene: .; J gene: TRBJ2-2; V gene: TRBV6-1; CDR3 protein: CASRDANTGELFF; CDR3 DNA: TGTGCCAGCCGGGACGCTAACACCGGGGAGCTGTTTTTT
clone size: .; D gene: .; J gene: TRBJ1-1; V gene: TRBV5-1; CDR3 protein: CASSLDRNTEAFF; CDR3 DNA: TGCGCCAGCAGCTTGGACAGAAACACTGAAGCTTTCTTT
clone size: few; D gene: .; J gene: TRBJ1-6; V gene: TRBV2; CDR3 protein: CASSDSALGSPLHF; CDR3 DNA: TGTGCCAGCAGTGATTCGGCCTTGGGTTCACCCCTCCACTTT
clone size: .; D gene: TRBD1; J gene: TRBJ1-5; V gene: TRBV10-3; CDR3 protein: CAISRTGVEEEPQHF; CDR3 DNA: TGTGCCATCAGTAGGACAGGGGTCGAGGAGGAGCCCCAGCATTTT
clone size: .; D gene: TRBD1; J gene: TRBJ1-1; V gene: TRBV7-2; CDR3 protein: CASSPRQGAIEAFF; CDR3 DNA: TGTGCCAGCAGCCCAAGACAGGGGGCAATTGAAGCTTTCTTT
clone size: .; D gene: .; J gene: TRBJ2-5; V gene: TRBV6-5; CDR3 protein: CASSYSTFGETQYF; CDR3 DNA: TGTGCCAGCAGTTACTCGACGTTTGGAGAGACCCAGTACTTC
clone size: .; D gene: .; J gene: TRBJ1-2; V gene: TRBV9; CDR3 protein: CASSVGPESLTF; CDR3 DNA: TGTGCCAGCAGCGTAGGGCCGGAATCCCTAACCTTC
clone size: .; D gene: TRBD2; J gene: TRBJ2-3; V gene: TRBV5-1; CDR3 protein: CASSTGLARTTDTQYF; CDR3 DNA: TGCGCCAGCAGCACCGGACTAGCGCGGACCACAGATACGCAGTATTTT
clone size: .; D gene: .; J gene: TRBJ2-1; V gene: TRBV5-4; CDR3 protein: CASSLVGGRNEQFF; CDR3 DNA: TGTGCCAGCAGCTTGGTTGGAGGGCGTAATGAGCAGTTCTTC
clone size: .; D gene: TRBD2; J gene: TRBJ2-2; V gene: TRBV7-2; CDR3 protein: CASSLARLAGAGGELFF; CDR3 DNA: TGTGCCAGCAGCTTAGCTCGGCTAGCGGGAGCGGGCGGGGAGCTGTTTTTT
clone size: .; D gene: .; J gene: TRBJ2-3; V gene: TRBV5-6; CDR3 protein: CASSLDARFTDTQYF; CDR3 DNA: TGTGCCAGCAGCTTGGATGCCAGATTCACAGATACGCAGTATTTT
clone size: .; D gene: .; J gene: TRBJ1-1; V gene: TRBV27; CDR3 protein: CASSGAREEAFF; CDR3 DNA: TGTGCCAGCAGTGGGGCGCGGGAGGAAGCTTTCTTT
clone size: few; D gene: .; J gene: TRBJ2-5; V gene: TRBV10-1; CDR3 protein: CASIVPDLYQETQYF; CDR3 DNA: TGCGCCAGCATTGTCCCAGACCTGTACCAAGAGACCCAGTACTTC
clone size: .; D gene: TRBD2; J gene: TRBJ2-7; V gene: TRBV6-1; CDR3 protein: CASRKRGTYEQYF; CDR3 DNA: TGTGCCAGCAGAAAGCGGGGGACCTACGAGCAGTACTTC
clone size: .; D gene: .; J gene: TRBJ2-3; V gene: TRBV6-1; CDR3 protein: CASSEAHRIRDTQYF; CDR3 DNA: TGTGCCAGCAGTGAAGCGCACCGGATTCGGGATACGCAGTATTTT
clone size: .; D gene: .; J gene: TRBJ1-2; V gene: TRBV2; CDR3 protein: CASSVEANYGYTF; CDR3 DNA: TGTGCCAGCAGTGTTGAGGCTAACTATGGCTACACCTTC
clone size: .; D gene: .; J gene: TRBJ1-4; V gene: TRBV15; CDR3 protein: CATSRDPGQINEKLFF; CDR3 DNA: TGTGCCACCAGCAGAGATCCGGGACAAATTAATGAAAAACTGTTTTTT
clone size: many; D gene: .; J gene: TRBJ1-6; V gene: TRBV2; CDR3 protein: CASGNGGAPRNSPLHF; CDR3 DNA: TGTGCCAGCGGTAACGGGGGTGCGCCTAGGAATTCACCCCTCCACTTT
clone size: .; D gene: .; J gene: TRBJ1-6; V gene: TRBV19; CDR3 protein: CASSTQGGNSPLHF; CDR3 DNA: TGTGCCAGTAGTACTCAGGGAGGGAATTCACCCCTCCACTTT
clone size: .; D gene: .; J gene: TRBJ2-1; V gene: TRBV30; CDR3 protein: CAWAGSIYNEQFF; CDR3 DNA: TGTGCCTGGGCGGGTTCGATCTACAATGAGCAGTTCTTC
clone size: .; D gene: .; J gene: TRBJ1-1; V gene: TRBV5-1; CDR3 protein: CASWNPTNTEAFF; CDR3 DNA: TGCGCCAGCTGGAACCCCACAAACACTGAAGCTTTCTTT
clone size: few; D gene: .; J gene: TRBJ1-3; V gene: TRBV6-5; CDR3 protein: CASRNTGSSGNTIYF; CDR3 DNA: TGTGCCAGCAGGAACACGGGGAGCTCTGGAAACACCATATATTTT